This passage covers 19 T cell receptor beta chains from one sample sequenced in a study of blood T cell repertoires in COVID-19. Only in-frame clones appear in the TCRdb table, and some are missing; sequencing was by immunoSEQ multiplex PCR. The sample shows about 200,000 clones, around four fifths of them seen only once. Sequencing was performed on peripheral blood. Source of these receptors: a man in his sixties with COVID-19, enrolled during active disease.

CDR3: CASSLVTDTQYF. The CDR3 nucleotides are TGCGCCAGCAGCTTGGTAACAGATACGCAGTATTTT. The chain is built from TRBV5-1 and TRBJ2-3, with D unresolved. The CDR3 runs to 12 residues. V was pared by 0 bases and J by 3 bases, with 2 bases between. Per germline, CDR1 SGHRS and CDR2 YFSETQ.

This clone was seen a few times. The CDR3 nucleotides are TGTGCCAGCAGCTTAGCGGAGGGGCGGGAAAACACCATATATTTT. Translated, it gives CASSLAEGRENTIYF. The chain uses TRBV7-2 and TRBJ1-3; TRBD1 might be the D (5 bases). Germline assignment: CDR1 SGHTA and CDR2 FQGNSA. V was trimmed by 0 bases and J by 6 bases, leaving 12 bases between them. There are 15 residues in the CDR3.

This chain connects TRBV7-3 to TRBJ2-2; D gene unclear. Germline CDR1 is SGHTA and CDR2 is FQGTGA. Trimming cost V 6 bases and J 3 bases, with 5 bases left between them. The CDR3 spans 12 residues. CDR3 coding DNA: TGTGCCAGCAGACGGGACACCGGGGAGCTGTTTTTT. Amino acids: CASRRDTGELFF. The complete variable domain, with remaining parts taken from reference TRBV7-3 and TRBJ2-2, reads GAGVSQTPSNKVTEKGKYVELRCDPISGHTALYWYRQSLGQGPEFLIYFQGTGAADDSGLPNDRFFAVRPEGSVSTLKIQRTERGDSAVYLCASRRDTGELFFGEGSRLTVL.

V usage is TRBV2 and J usage is TRBJ2-1; TRBD1 matches 9 bases. Per the germline V gene, CDR1 is SNHLY and CDR2 is FYNNEI. The CDR3 is 17 amino acids. With V trimmed by 11 bases and J by 4 bases, 18 bases remained unmatched. The CDR3 loop is CASRDRVTIGVYNEQFF. The CDR3 DNA reads as TGTGCCTCCCGGGACAGGGTCACCATTGGGGTTTACAATGAGCAGTTCTTC.

This chain links TRBV7-9 with TRBJ1-2; D might be TRBD1 (5 bases). Per germline, CDR1 SEHNR and CDR2 FQNEAQ (reference sequence). Trimming stripped 1 base from V and 5 bases from J, with 14 bases between. There are 15 residues in the CDR3. The CDR3 DNA reads as TGTGCCAGCAGCTTAGACGCAGGGCGTATTTATGGCTACACCTTC. This encodes CASSLDAGRIYGYTF.

The CDR3 loop is CASSYKGGTVGNTIYF. CDR3 in DNA: TGTGCCAGCAGTTACAAGGGGGGGACGGTCGGAAACACCATATATTTT. This chain joins TRBV6-6 and TRBJ1-3, with a weak D call TRBD1 (6 bases). V was trimmed by 2 bases and J by 4 bases, leaving 15 bases between them. Germline V gene lookup returns CDR1 MNHNY and CDR2 SVGAGI (reference sequence). CDR3 length equals 16 residues.

The chain joins TRBV14 to TRBJ1-1; no definite D call. The V and J ends lost 1 base and 2 bases respectively, with 5 bases between them. The CDR3 has 13 residues. The germline V gene encodes CDR1 SGHDN and CDR2 FVKESK. In DNA form, the CDR3 reads TGTGCCAGCAGCCAAGGACATAACACTGAAGCTTTCTTT. Encoded protein: CASSQGHNTEAFF.

This chain connects TRBV14 to TRBJ1-6; 7 bases are shared with TRBD1. The CDR3 is 16 amino acids. Trimming took 4 bases from V and 8 from J; bases not matched to a gene: 11. Germline loops: CDR1 SGHDN, CDR2 FVKESK. As DNA, the CDR3 is TGTGCCAGCAGCCCCCATATACGACAGGGAGATTCACCCCTCCACTTT. Protein sequence: CASSPHIRQGDSPLHF.

In this sample, this clone turned up a few times. This sample also contains other DNA sequences that code for the same CDR3. The chain is built from TRBV30 and TRBJ1-5; D call uncertain. Trimming removed 2 bases from V and 4 bases from J, with 9 bases in between. The CDR3 extends over 13 amino acids. Germline CDR1 and CDR2: GTSNPN and SVGIG (reference sequence). CDR3 region: CAWSYRGNQPQHF. DNA of the CDR3: TGTGCCTGGAGTTATCGAGGGAATCAGCCCCAGCATTTT.

The chain joins TRBV7-2 to TRBJ1-2; no clear D gene. This CDR3 comprises 12 residues. Trimming removed 6 bases from V and 2 bases from J, with 7 bases in between. Per germline, CDR1 SGHTA and CDR2 FQGNSA. The CDR3 reads CASSRENYGYTF. CDR3 bases: TGTGCCAGCAGTCGGGAGAACTATGGCTACACCTTC.

Points on this clone: The sample has other DNA sequences that encode this CDR3 too. The chain joins TRBV7-9 to TRBJ1-6; 10 bases map to TRBD1. The CDR3 consists of 14 residues. The V gene end was trimmed by 5 bases and the J gene end by 6 bases; junction bases not matched to a gene: 1. Germline CDR1 reads SEHNR; CDR2 reads FQNEAQ (reference sequence). Written as DNA, the CDR3 is TGTGCCAGCAGCCGGGACAGGGGTAATTCACCCCTCCACTTT. Translated, it gives CASSRDRGNSPLHF.

V usage is TRBV6-2 or TRBV6-3 and J usage is TRBJ1-2, with 7 bases that match TRBD1. Germline values: CDR1 MNHEY, CDR2 SVGEGT. CDR3 size: 14 residues. J gave up 3 bases and V 6 bases, and 7 bases lay outside the gene matches. CDR3 loop: CASSLGQKDYGYTF. CDR3 sequence (DNA): TGTGCCAGCAGCCTGGGACAGAAAGACTATGGCTACACCTTC.

Regarding this clone: This sample includes further DNA sequences coding for the same CDR3. The chain is built from TRBV11-3 and TRBJ2-7; D is possibly TRBD1 (6 bases). From germline, CDR1 is SGHNT and CDR2 YENEEA. CDR3 length: 15 amino acids. V gave up 3 bases and J gave up 0 bases, with 12 bases separating them. The CDR3 bases are TGTGCCAGCAGCTTGGGGGCACTCAGCTCCTACGAGCAGTACTTC. Translating gives CASSLGALSSYEQYF.

This clone was detected only once. The chain links TRBV29-1 to TRBJ1-1, with a possible D match to TRBD1 (5 bases). Germline V gene data show CDR1 as SQVTM and CDR2 as ANQGSEA. V lost 6 bases and J 10 bases, leaving 21 bases between the germline ends. This CDR3 is 13 amino acids long. The CDR3 here is CSVSDNSATGAFF. The CDR3 nucleotides are TGCAGCGTATCGGACAACTCGGCCACAGGAGCTTTCTTT.

The count of this clone is one. The gene calls are TRBV6-2 or TRBV6-3 and TRBJ1-6, with TRBD1 matching 9 bases. V lost 4 bases and J lost 9; bases outside the gene matches: 4. The CDR3 runs 14 residues. In germline, CDR1 is MNHEY, CDR2 SVGEGT. CDR3 DNA sequence: TGTGCCAGCAGTTTTGGGACAGGGATTTCACCCCTCCACTTT. Translated, it gives CASSFGTGISPLHF.

The CDR3 nucleotides read TGTGCCAGCAGCTCAACTACAGGATCCTCCTATAATTCACCCCTCCACTTT. Translation: CASSSTTGSSYNSPLHF. V and J are TRBV7-2 and TRBJ1-6, with a weak D call TRBD1 (5 bases). Germline CDR1 reads SGHTA; CDR2 reads FQGNSA. This CDR3 region has 17 residues. V shed 4 bases and J shed 0 bases, with 13 bases lying between them.

V is TRBV2 and J is TRBJ1-1, with 7 bases matching TRBD1. The CDR3 runs to 15 residues. Per the germline V gene, CDR1 is SNHLY and CDR2 is FYNNEI. V was clipped by 6 bases and J by 0 bases; unmatched bases: 7. DNA of the CDR3: TGTGCCAGCAGCGGTAGGGGGCGTGTGAACACTGAAGCTTTCTTT. Its translation: CASSGRGRVNTEAFF. The entire variable domain, with the rest obtained from reference TRBV2 and TRBJ1-1, is as follows: EPEVTQTPSHQVTQMGQEVILRCVPISNHLYFYWYRQILGQKVEFLVSFYNNEISEKSEIFDDQFSVERPDGSNFTLKIRSTKLEDSAMYFCASSGRGRVNTEAFFGQGTRLTVV.

The J gene is TRBJ1-1, the V gene TRBV6-5; D unclear. Germline V gives CDR1 MNHEY, CDR2 SVGAGI. This CDR3 has 11 amino acids. Trimming stripped 5 bases from V and 1 base from J, with 2 bases between. The CDR3 bases are TGTGCCAGCAGTCGGAACACTGAAGCTTTCTTT. Translated, it gives CASSRNTEAFF.

The chain employs TRBV6-6 and TRBJ1-6, with 9 bases matching TRBD1. CDR3 length: 13 amino acids. Germline V gives CDR1 MNHNY, CDR2 SVGAGI (reference sequence). Unmatched junction bases numbered 6, after V lost 8 bases and J lost 10 bases. The CDR3 protein is CASSGQGESPLHF. The DNA for the CDR3 is TGTGCCAGCTCGGGACAGGGCGAATCACCCCTCCACTTT.